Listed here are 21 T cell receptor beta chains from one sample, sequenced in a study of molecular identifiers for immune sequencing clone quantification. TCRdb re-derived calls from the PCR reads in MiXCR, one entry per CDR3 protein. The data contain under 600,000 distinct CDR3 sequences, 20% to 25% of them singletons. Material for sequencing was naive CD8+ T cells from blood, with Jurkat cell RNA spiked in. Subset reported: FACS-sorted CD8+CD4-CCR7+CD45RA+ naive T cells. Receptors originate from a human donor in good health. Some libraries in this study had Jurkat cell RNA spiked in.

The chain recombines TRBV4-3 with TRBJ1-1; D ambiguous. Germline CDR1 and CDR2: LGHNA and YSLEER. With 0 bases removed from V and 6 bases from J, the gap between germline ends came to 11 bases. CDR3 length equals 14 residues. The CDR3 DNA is TGCGCCAGCAGCCAAGATTTCCCGGGCTCTGAAGCTTTCTTT. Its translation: CASSQDFPGSEAFF.

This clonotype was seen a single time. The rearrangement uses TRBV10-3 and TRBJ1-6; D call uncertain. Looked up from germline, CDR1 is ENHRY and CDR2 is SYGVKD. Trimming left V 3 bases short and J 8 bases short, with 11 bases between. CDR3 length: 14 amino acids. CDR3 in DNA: TGTGCCATCAGTGATCCAGGAATAGATTCACCCCTCCACTTT. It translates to CAISDPGIDSPLHF.

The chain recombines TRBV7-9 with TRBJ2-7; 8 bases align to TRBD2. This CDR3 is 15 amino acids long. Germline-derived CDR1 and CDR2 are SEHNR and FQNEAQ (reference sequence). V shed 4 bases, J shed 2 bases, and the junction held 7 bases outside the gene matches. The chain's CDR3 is CASSYDTSGPYEQYF. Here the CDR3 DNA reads TGTGCCAGCAGCTACGATACTAGCGGCCCCTACGAGCAGTACTTC.

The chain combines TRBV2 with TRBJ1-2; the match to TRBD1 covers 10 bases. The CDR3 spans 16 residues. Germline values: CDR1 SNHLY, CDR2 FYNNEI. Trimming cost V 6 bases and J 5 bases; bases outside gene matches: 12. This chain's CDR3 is CASSENRTGGYYGYTF. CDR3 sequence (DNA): TGTGCCAGCAGCGAAAACCGGACAGGGGGTTATTATGGCTACACCTTC.

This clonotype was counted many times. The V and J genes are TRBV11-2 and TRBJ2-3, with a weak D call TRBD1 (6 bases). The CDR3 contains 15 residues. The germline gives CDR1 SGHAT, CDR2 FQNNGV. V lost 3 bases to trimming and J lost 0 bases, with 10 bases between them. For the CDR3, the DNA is TGTGCCAGCAGCTTTGGCAGGGGAAGCACAGATACGCAGTATTTT. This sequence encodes CASSFGRGSTDTQYF.

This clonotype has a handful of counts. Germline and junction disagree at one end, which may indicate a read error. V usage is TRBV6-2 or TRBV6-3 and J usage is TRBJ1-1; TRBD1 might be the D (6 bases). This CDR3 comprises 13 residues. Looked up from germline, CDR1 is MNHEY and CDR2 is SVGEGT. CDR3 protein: CASRFGQNTETFF. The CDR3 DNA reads TGTGCCAGCAGATTTGGACAGAACACTGAAACTTTCTTT.

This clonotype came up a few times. The CDR3 DNA sequence: TGTGCCAGTAGACGGAGCGATACGAACACCGGGGAGCTGTTTTTT. Translation: CASRRSDTNTGELFF. The chain employs TRBV19 and TRBJ2-2; the D is unclear. The V gene's germline CDR1 is LNHDA and CDR2 SQIVND (reference sequence). The CDR3 sequence is 15 residues long. Trimming took 6 bases from V and 0 from J, leaving 11 bases between them.

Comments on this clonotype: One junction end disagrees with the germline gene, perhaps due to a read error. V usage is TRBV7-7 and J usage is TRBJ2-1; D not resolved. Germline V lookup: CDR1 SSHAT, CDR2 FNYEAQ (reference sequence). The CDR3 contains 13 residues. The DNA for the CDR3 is TGTGCTAGCAGCTTAGGCCCGATCAATGAGCAGTTCTTC. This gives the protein CASSLGPINEQFF.

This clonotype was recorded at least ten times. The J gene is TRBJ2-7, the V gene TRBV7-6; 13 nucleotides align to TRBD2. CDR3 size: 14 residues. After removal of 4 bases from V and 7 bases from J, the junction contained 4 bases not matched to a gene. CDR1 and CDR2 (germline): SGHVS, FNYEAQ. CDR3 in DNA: TGTGCCAGCAGCTGGACTAGCGGGAGTGGGGAGCAGTACTTC. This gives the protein CASSWTSGSGEQYF.

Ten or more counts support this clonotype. In DNA form, the CDR3 reads TGTGCCAGCAGCTTAGTCGGGGGCGCAGATACGCAGTATTTT. Amino acid sequence: CASSLVGGADTQYF. This chain uses TRBV27 with TRBJ2-3; either TRBD1 or TRBD2 may fit D (6 bases each). In germline, CDR1 is MNHEY, CDR2 SMNVEV (reference sequence). CDR3 length equals 14 residues. Trimming cost V 6 bases and J 4 bases, with 14 bases left between them.

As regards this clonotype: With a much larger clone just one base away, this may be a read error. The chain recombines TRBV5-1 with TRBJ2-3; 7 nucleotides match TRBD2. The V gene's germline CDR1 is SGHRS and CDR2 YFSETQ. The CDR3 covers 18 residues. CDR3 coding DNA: TGCGCCGGCAGCATGGGACTATACGACGACGATAGCACAGATACGCAGTATTTT. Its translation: CAGSMGLYDDDSTDTQYF.

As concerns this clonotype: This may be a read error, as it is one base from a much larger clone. This chain's CDR3 is CRASRTVGMLDTQYF. DNA for the CDR3: TGCCGTGCTAGCCGGACCGTAGGAATGCTGGATACGCAGTATTTT. This chain uses TRBV20-1 with TRBJ2-3; a weak D match, TRBD2 (5 bases). CDR3 length equals 15 residues. Per germline, CDR1 DFQATT and CDR2 SNEGSKA (reference sequence).

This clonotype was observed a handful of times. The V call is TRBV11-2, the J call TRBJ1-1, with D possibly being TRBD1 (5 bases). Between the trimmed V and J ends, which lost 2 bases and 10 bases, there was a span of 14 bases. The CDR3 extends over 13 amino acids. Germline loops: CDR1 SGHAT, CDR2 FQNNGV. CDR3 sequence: CASSLWGQVGAFF. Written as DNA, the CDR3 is TGTGCCAGCAGCTTATGGGGCCAGGTAGGAGCTTTCTTT. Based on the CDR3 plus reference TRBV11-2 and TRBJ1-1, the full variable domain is EAGVAQSPRYKIIEKRQSVAFWCNPISGHATLYWYQQILGQGPKLLIQFQNNGVVDDSQLPKDRFSAERLKGVDSTLKIQPAKLEDSAVYLCASSLWGQVGAFFGQGTRLTVV.

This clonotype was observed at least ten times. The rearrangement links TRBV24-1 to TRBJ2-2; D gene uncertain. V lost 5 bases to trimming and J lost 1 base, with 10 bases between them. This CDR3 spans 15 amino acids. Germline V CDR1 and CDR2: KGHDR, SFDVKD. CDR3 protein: CATSGPQLNTGELFF. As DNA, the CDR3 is TGTGCCACCAGTGGCCCCCAACTGAACACCGGGGAGCTGTTTTTT.

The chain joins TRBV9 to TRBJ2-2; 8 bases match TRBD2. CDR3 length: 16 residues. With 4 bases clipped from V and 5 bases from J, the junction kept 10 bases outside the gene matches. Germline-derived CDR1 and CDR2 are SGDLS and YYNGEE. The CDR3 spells CASSLLTGGRTGELFF. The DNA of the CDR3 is TGTGCCAGCAGCTTACTGACGGGGGGGCGAACCGGGGAGCTGTTTTTT. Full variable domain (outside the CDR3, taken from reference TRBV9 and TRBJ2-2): DSGVTQTPKHLITATGQRVTLRCSPRSGDLSVYWYQQSLDQGLQFLIQYYNGEERAKGNILERFSAQQFPDLHSELNLSSLELGDSALYFCASSLLTGGRTGELFFGEGSRLTVL.

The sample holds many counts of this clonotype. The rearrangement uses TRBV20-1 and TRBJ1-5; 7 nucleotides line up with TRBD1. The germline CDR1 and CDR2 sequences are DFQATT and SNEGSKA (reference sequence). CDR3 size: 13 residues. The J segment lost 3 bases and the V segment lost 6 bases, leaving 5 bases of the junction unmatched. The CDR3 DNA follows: TGCAGTGCACGGGACAGTATCAATCAGCCCCAGCATTTT. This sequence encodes CSARDSINQPQHF.

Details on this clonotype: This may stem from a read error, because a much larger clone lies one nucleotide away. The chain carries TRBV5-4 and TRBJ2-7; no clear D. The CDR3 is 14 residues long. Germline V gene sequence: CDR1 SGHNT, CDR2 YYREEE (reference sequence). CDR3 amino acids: CASGLAGSYNEQYF. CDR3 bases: TGTGCCAGCGGCTTAGCCGGGTCCTATAACGAGCAGTACTTC. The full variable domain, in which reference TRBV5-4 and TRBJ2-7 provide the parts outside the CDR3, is ETGVTQSPTHLIKTRGQQVTLRCSSQSGHNTVSWYQQALGQGPQFIFQYYREEENGRGNFPPRFSGLQFPNYSSELNVNALELDDSALYLCASGLAGSYNEQYFGPGTRLTVT.

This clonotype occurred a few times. CDR3 DNA sequence: TGTGCCAGCAGCGTTGACCCATCCTCCTACAATGAGCAGTTCTTC. Protein sequence: CASSVDPSSYNEQFF. This chain joins TRBV5-5 and TRBJ2-1; D ambiguous. The CDR3 is made up of 15 amino acids. CDR1 is SGHKS, CDR2 YYEKEE, per germline (reference sequence). The ends were cut back, 4 bases at V and 0 bases at J, with 11 bases in the middle.

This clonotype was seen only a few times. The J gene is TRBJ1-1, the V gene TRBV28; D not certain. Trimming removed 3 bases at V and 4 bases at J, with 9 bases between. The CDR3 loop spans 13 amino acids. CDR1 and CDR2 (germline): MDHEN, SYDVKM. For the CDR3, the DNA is TGTGCCAGCAGTTTTCTGGGGTCCACTGAAGCTTTCTTT. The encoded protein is CASSFLGSTEAFF. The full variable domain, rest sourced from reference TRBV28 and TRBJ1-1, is DVKVTQSSRYLVKRTGEKVFLECVQDMDHENMFWYRQDPGLGLRLIYFSYDVKMKEKGDIPEGYSVSREKKERFSLILESASTNQTSMYLCASSFLGSTEAFFGQGTRLTVV.

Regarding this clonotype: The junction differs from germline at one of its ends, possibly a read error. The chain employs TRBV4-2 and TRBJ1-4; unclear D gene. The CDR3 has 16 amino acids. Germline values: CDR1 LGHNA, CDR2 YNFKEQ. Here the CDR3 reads CASSQDKVLTNEELFF. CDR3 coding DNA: TGTGCCAGCAGCCAAGATAAAGTGCTAACTAATGAAGAACTGTTTTTT.

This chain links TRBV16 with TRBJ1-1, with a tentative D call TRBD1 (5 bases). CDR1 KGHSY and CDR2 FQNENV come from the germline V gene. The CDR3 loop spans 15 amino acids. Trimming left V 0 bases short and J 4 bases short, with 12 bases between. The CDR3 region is CASSQSYPGGTEAFF. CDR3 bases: TGTGCCAGCAGCCAATCCTACCCGGGGGGCACTGAAGCTTTCTTT.